This TCR beta chain was observed in a study of T cell responses to AZD1222 COVID-19 vaccine. Findings and limits, study-wide: Compared with day 0, the breadth and depth of the Spike-specific TCR repertoire rose significantly after two doses of AZD1222. Regions left unmutated in variants are reportedly the target of nearly half of spike-specific TCRs. Researchers report vaccine-associated CD4 TCRs spanning spike, with dominance at 160-218 and 743-854. White British donors predominated, females outnumbered males, and clonal diversity was possibly underestimated.

The junction had 0 bases not matched to a gene; V was cut back by 8 bases and J by 4 bases. CDR3 size: 12 residues. From germline, CDR1 is KGHSH and CDR2 LQKENI. With regard to this clone: Antigen: not known.

Produced via immunoSEQ multiplex PCR; TCRdb's table is partial and in-frame only. The table has about 130,000 clones, approximately 89% seen once. The receptor's source is an adult in good health. The input for sequencing was peripheral blood, taken on day 0 of AZD1222 vaccination. The chain carries TRBV18 and TRBJ2-7, with 12 bases aligning to TRBD2. CDR3 amino acids: CASTSGGYEQYF. In nucleotides, the CDR3 is TGTGCCAGCACTAGCGGGGGGTACGAGCAGTACTTC.